This TCR beta chain was obtained from a study of T cells expressing NK-cell markers (dated by TCRdb to about 2020). Broadly, across the study: TCR beta-chain repertoires were profiled in sorted CD3+CD56+NKG2C+, CD3+CD56+NKG2C- and CD3+CD56-NKG2C+ T-cell subsets from eight donors. Of the eight sequenced donors, seven were found to be HCMV-seropositive and one was found to be HCMV-seronegative. Randomly selected healthy volunteers, three men and five women, were used as the eight sequenced donors. The libraries were sequenced on Illumina HiSeq 2000/2500, MiSeq or NextSeq, producing 2 x 150 bp reads. On the study overall, not on this receptor specifically: In roughly six donors, the dominant CD3+CD56+NKG2C+ clonotypes were among the top 10 CD8+ clonotypes and accounted for roughly 1.0-7.5% of CD8+ T cells. It remained unclear whether the expanded NKG2C-expressing T cell clones were specific for HCMV antigens. Those dominant clonotypes were again the most abundant among CD3+CD56-NKG2C+ cells in a handful of donors, at roughly 25-65%.

HCMV-specific IgG was detected in serum with a commercial ELISA kit to determine HCMV serostatus. Peripheral blood mononuclear cells were isolated from blood by Ficoll density gradient centrifugation. Sequencing relied on an Illumina HiSeq 2000. The TCR beta cDNA libraries were made using 5'RACE template switching, a step that added both a universal primer site and unique molecular identifiers. Priming for cDNA synthesis came from the TCR beta constant segment, and two successive PCR amplification steps followed. The study's own analysis went as follows. MIGEC was used to demultiplex reads and group reads by UMI, and MiTCR was used to assemble and quantify clonotypes. To exclude erroneous sequences, any TCR cDNA sequence not supported by at least two reads was discarded. The tcR package was used for downstream repertoire analysis, and clonotypes were matched between fractions using CDR3 nucleotide sequence together with V segment. Antigen specificity was annotated against VDJdb with VDJmatch, allowing one amino acid substitution in CDR3. TCRdb reanalyzed the reads, keeping one entry per CDR3 protein sequence and omitting DNA. What appears here as the V and J calls and clone size reflects TCRdb's work, not the paper's. The sample table holds 350,000 to 400,000 distinct CDR3 sequences. Approximately 11% of the sample lies in the top ten.

From the cysteine up to the phenylalanine, the CDR3 has a length of 15 residues. The DNA is not on file. The germline V gene yields SGHDT for CDR1 and YYEEEE for CDR2. For this clonotype: Its antigen is currently not known.

The sequence came from a woman aged 45 to 65 in good health. Donor details come from another sample of the same person, matched by shared clones. Sequencing was done on a sample of blood T cells: a sorted CD56 or NKG2C T cell subset, CD4+ or CD8+ T cells, or bulk PBMC T cells (not recorded which). The V and J genes are TRBV5-6 and TRBJ2-2; TCRdb lists TRBD1, though no DNA is available to test this call. CDR3 region: CASSADRGNTGELFF.